This T cell receptor (beta chain) was documented in a study of blood T cell repertoires in COVID-19. About the study: Samples came from the United States, Italy and Spain, spanning acute and convalescent COVID-19. Sample material is recorded as cDNA or gDNA derived from T cells, B-cell-depleted T cells, or PBMCs.

This clone was counted a single time. Germline CDR1 is SGHTA and CDR2 is FQGNSA. The CDR3 is made up of 14 amino acids. Trimming shortened V by 5 bases and J by 7 bases, and 12 bases separated the two germline ends. Per the original data handling: Nucleated cell counts were estimated from reference gene primer amplification. Sequencing was performed with immunoSEQ multiplex PCR; in TCRdb, only in-frame clones are kept and a portion is missing. V and J calls and clone size come straight from that table; D and trimming were deduced from the DNA. The sample lists fewer than 250,000 clones, less than 85% occurring once.

V usage is TRBV7-2 and J usage is TRBJ1-6, with unresolved D. The sequence was collected from a woman between 45 and 60 years old with acute or convalescent COVID-19. The source material was peripheral blood. CDR3: CASSQTRGNSPLHF. CDR3 bases: TGTGCCAGCAGCCAGACTCGCGGGAATTCACCCCTCCACTTT.